Shown below are 10 T cell receptor beta chains from a single sample sequenced in a study of T cells in Graves' hyperthyroidism and ophthalmopathy. Amplified regions were TCR beta CDR3 sequences from RNA transcripts. The TCR CDR3 first-round RT-PCR relied on the HTBI primer set. TCRdb processed the multiplex PCR reads anew with MiXCR; each CDR3 protein has one entry. The sample lists approximately 490,000 distinct CDR3 sequences, approximately 22% occurring once. Sequenced sample: blood. The receptor source for this set is a woman in her 70s with Graves' ophthalmopathy.

J is TRBJ2-7 and V is TRBV5-1; 11 bases are shared with TRBD1. J was trimmed by 5 bases and V by 4 bases; bases with no gene match: 5. Germline CDR1 is SGHRS and CDR2 is YFSETQ. CDR3 length equals 14 residues. CDR3 sequence: CASSIRDRGDEQYF. The CDR3 coding sequence is TGCGCCAGCAGCATCCGGGACAGGGGGGACGAGCAGTACTTC.

The chain employs TRBV12-3 or TRBV12-4 and TRBJ1-4; perhaps TRBD1 as D (5 bases). V was cut by 6 bases and J by 8 bases, with 19 bases left in between. The CDR3 is 15 residues long. CDR3: CASSTGSRVSEKLFF. The CDR3 DNA reads TGTGCCAGCAGCACCGGGAGCAGGGTCTCCGAAAAACTGTTTTTT.

The chain couples TRBV20-1 to TRBJ1-3; D perhaps matches TRBD1 (5 bases). Germline values: CDR1 DFQATT, CDR2 SNEGSKA (reference sequence). V gave up 1 base and J gave up 2 bases, with 6 bases separating them. The CDR3 spans 13 residues. The CDR3 loop is CSARGGPGNTIYF. Here the CDR3 DNA reads TGCAGTGCTAGAGGGGGCCCTGGAAACACCATATATTTT.

J is TRBJ2-3 and V is TRBV20-1; D possibly matches TRBD1 or TRBD2 (5 bases each). The V end was cut by 5 bases, the J end by 0 bases, with 12 bases between. The CDR3 extends over 14 amino acids. Germline V gives CDR1 DFQATT, CDR2 SNEGSKA (reference sequence). The chain's CDR3 is CSAPWDPSTDTQYF. The CDR3 bases are TGCAGTGCTCCGTGGGACCCAAGCACAGATACGCAGTATTTT.

This clonotype was picked up many times. The rearrangement joins TRBV12-3 or TRBV12-4 to TRBJ2-5; D unresolved. CDR3 length: 15 amino acids. Between the trimmed V and J ends, which lost 3 bases and 2 bases, there was a span of 13 bases. The CDR3 spells CASSFNAALQETQYF. For the CDR3, the DNA is TGTGCCAGCAGTTTTAATGCTGCGCTTCAAGAGACCCAGTACTTC.

This chain joins TRBV12-3 or TRBV12-4 and TRBJ1-4, with D perhaps matching TRBD1 (5 bases). V lost 8 bases to trimming and J lost 8 bases, with 18 bases between them. The length of the CDR3 is 14 residues. The CDR3 spells CASSTGGRLEKLFF. Written as DNA, the CDR3 is TGTGCCAGCTCCACGGGGGGGAGGCTCGAAAAACTGTTTTTT.

Many counts were recorded for this clonotype. The V call is TRBV2, the J call TRBJ1-1; the D gene is possibly TRBD1 (5 bases). The CDR3 runs to 14 residues. Trimming took 6 bases from V and 1 from J, leaving 12 bases between them. CDR1 SNHLY and CDR2 FYNNEI come from the germline V gene. The CDR3 spells CASSAGWGNTEAFF. The CDR3 region has the DNA TGTGCCAGCAGCGCAGGGTGGGGGAACACTGAAGCTTTCTTT.

This clonotype has ten or more counts. V and J are TRBV6-1 and TRBJ2-5; D is perhaps TRBD1 or TRBD2 (6 bases each). Trimming left V 10 bases short and J 4 bases short, with 22 bases between. Germline CDR1 reads MNHNS; CDR2 reads SASEGT. The CDR3 contains 15 residues. The CDR3 loop is CAISSSDRRGETQYF. The CDR3 DNA is TGTGCCATATCCTCATCCGACAGGAGGGGAGAGACCCAGTACTTC.

The rearrangement joins TRBV7-3 to TRBJ2-7; the D gene is possibly TRBD1 (6 bases). CDR1 SGHTA and CDR2 FQGTGA come from the germline V gene. Deletions cut 4 bases from V and 1 base from J, with 8 bases between. The CDR3 has 13 amino acids. The CDR3 region is CASSWDISYEQYF. As DNA, the CDR3 is TGTGCCAGCAGCTGGGACATATCCTACGAGCAGTACTTC.

This clonotype was detected a few times. J is TRBJ1-1 and V is TRBV10-3; 7 bases map to TRBD1. J lost 5 bases, V lost 7 bases, and 7 bases had no gene match. Germline lookup yields CDR1 ENHRY and CDR2 SYGVKD. This CDR3 is 13 amino acids long. The CDR3 DNA is TGTGCCATCATGGTTCCAGGGGGGACTGAAGCTTTCTTT. Translation: CAIMVPGGTEAFF.